Listed below are T cell receptor beta chains from one sample, sequenced in a study of blood T cell repertoires in COVID-19. Produced via immunoSEQ multiplex PCR; TCRdb's table is partial and in-frame only. This table has some 150,000 clones, around 83% appearing once. Sample: peripheral blood. These receptor sequences come from a woman aged 60 to 75 with COVID-19, enrolled during active disease. CDR3s leave out the opening cysteine and the closing phenylalanine or tryptophan.

v_call,cdr3_aa
TRBV2,ASSRDRGPQETQY
TRBV7-9,ASSLLGKGGTEAF
TRBV7-3,ASSLQGGSLTDTQY
TRBV27,ASSPPRRGLIGTEAF
TRBV5-1,ASSLSVGATMNTEAF
TRBV20-1,SASPTGVRNEKLF
TRBV5-1,ASSPWGTGTEAF
TRBV7-2,ASSSTSGLYNEQF
TRBV18,ASSSPYAGETEAF
TRBV5-1,ASSLEKQVTEAF
TRBV12-5,ASGFDNTRNQPQH
TRBV6-5,ASSNSGGVFEKLF
TRBV5-1,ASSLAFAGTSGRGNEQF
TRBV18,ASSPRANRGQPQH
TRBV5-1,ASSLMERNGYT
TRBV6-5,ASSRTGNEKLF
TRBV29-1,SLTGHNEQF
TRBV12-2,ASRFRNLRGGTEAF
TRBV7-9,ASSLSAADTQY
TRBV2,ASSETGIAF
TRBV5-4,ASSLAAGNTEAF
TRBV14,ASSQSYRGNNYGYT